Following are 8 T cell receptor beta chains from one sample sequenced in a study of blood T cell repertoires in COVID-19. Sequencing used immunoSEQ multiplex PCR; TCRdb keeps in-frame clones, though not all of them. The sample includes about 100,000 clones, over 80% seen only once; the top ten take around 15%. Source material: peripheral blood. The source of these receptors is a middle-aged man with active or convalescent COVID-19.

The chain recombines TRBV7-2 with TRBJ2-2, with 10 bases identical to TRBD2. CDR1 and CDR2 from the germline V gene are SGHTA and FQGNSA. V lost 2 bases, J lost 4 bases, and 4 bases stayed unmatched. This CDR3 has 16 residues. Here the CDR3 DNA reads TGTGCCAGCAGCTTACGGGCTAGCGGGGGCACCGGGGAGCTGTTTTTT. The encoded protein is CASSLRASGGTGELFF.

This chain links TRBV5-5 with TRBJ1-2, with 9 bases lining up with TRBD1. The CDR3 is made up of 19 amino acids. Trimming took 0 bases from V and 1 from J; bases not matched to a gene: 13. CDR1 and CDR2 from the germline V gene are SGHKS and YYEKEE (reference sequence). The chain's CDR3 is CASSLANFAGTGFNYGYTF. The CDR3 DNA follows: TGTGCCAGCAGCTTGGCCAACTTTGCCGGGACAGGGTTTAACTATGGCTACACCTTC.

The chain carries TRBV24-1 and TRBJ2-2, with 10 bases lining up with TRBD2. Germline loops: CDR1 KGHDR, CDR2 SFDVKD. The CDR3 contains 17 residues. The V segment lost 1 base and the J segment 6 bases; nucleotides outside the gene matches: 7. This CDR3 reads CATSDFGLAGVPGELFF. The DNA of the CDR3 is TGTGCCACCAGTGATTTTGGGCTAGCGGGAGTCCCCGGGGAGCTGTTTTTT.

This clone has a single count. The chain couples TRBV6-1 to TRBJ1-3, with 8 bases aligning to TRBD1. Germline CDR1 reads MNHNS; CDR2 reads SASEGT. V was pared by 3 bases and J by 3 bases, with 10 bases of the junction left unmatched. The CDR3 totals 17 residues. CDR3 protein: CASSDYRTGRSGNTIYF. The DNA for the CDR3 is TGTGCCAGCAGTGACTACAGGACAGGGCGAAGTGGAAACACCATATATTTT.

The chain recombines TRBV9 with TRBJ1-3; no clear D gene. Trimming shortened V by 3 bases and J by 0 bases, and 13 bases separated the two germline ends. Germline values: CDR1 SGDLS, CDR2 YYNGEE. This CDR3 spans 16 amino acids. The CDR3 spells CASSDMNGFSGNTIYF. The DNA of the CDR3 is TGTGCCAGCAGCGATATGAACGGGTTCTCTGGAAACACCATATATTTT. Complete variable domain (other parts from reference TRBV9 and TRBJ1-3): DSGVTQTPKHLITATGQRVTLRCSPRSGDLSVYWYQQSLDQGLQFLIQYYNGEERAKGNILERFSAQQFPDLHSELNLSSLELGDSALYFCASSDMNGFSGNTIYFGEGSWLTVV.

The chain uses TRBV18 and TRBJ2-7; 9 bases are a match to TRBD1. The CDR3 has 17 amino acids. V shed 1 base, J shed 7 bases, and the junction held 14 bases outside the gene matches. Germline V lookup: CDR1 KGHSH, CDR2 LQKENI. The CDR3 loop reads CASSPLTGGRRTEEQYF. The CDR3 nucleotides read TGTGCCAGCTCACCACTGACAGGGGGACGCCGAACCGAAGAGCAGTACTTC. Together with reference TRBV18 and TRBJ2-7, the CDR3 gives the full variable domain: NAGVMQNPRHLVRRRGQEARLRCSPMKGHSHVYWYRQLPEEGLKFMVYLQKENIIDESGMPKERFSAEFPKEGPSILRIQQVVRGDSAAYFCASSPLTGGRRTEEQYFGPGTRLTVT.

The chain links TRBV11-2 to TRBJ1-1; D gene uncertain. This CDR3 comprises 14 residues. CDR1 is SGHAT and CDR2 is FQNNGV in the germline V gene. Trimming took 8 bases from V and 2 from J, leaving 15 bases between them. Written as DNA, the CDR3 is TGTGCCAGCGTCCCTGGGCAGCCAAACACTGAAGCTTTCTTT. It yields the protein CASVPGQPNTEAFF.

This sequence joins TRBV6-1 and TRBJ2-5; D perhaps matches TRBD2 (6 bases). Trimming stripped 2 bases from V and 7 bases from J, with 14 bases between. Germline V lookup: CDR1 MNHNS, CDR2 SASEGT. This CDR3 has 14 residues. The CDR3: CASSEYRGVTTQYF. DNA for the CDR3: TGTGCCAGCAGTGAATACCGCGGGGTGACGACCCAGTACTTC.